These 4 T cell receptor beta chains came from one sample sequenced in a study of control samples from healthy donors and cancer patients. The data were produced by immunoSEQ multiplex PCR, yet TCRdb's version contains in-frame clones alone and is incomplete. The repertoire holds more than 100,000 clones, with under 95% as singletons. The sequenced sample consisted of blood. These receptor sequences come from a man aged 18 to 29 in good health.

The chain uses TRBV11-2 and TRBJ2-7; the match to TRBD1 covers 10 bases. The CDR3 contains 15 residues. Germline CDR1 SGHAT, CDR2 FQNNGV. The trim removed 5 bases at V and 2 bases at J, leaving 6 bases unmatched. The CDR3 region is CASSQDRGPTYEQYF. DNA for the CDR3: TGTGCCAGCAGCCAAGACAGGGGGCCCACCTACGAGCAGTACTTC.

The CDR3 reads CASSQPGGATNEKLFF. CDR3 bases: TGTGCCAGTAGTCAACCAGGAGGTGCAACTAATGAAAAACTGTTTTTT. The chain is built from TRBV19 and TRBJ1-4; D call uncertain. CDR1 LNHDA and CDR2 SQIVND come from the germline V gene (reference sequence). The CDR3 has 16 residues. Trimming took off 5 bases at V and 0 bases at J, with 13 bases between the two ends. Complete variable domain (other parts from reference TRBV19 and TRBJ1-4): DGGITQSPKYLFRKEGQNVTLSCEQNLNHDAMYWYRQDPGQGLRLIYYSQIVNDFQKGDIAEGYSVSREKKESFPLTVTSAQKNPTAFYLCASSQPGGATNEKLFFGSGTQLSVL.

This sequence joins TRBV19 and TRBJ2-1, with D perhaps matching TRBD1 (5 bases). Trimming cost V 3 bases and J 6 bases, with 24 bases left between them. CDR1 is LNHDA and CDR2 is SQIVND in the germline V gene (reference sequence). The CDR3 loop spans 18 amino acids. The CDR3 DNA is TGTGCCAGTAGTATTGGTTTTTGGGTTAGGGGTGGGATCAATGAGCAGTTCTTC. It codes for CASSIGFWVRGGINEQFF. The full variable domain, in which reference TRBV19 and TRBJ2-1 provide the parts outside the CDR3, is DGGITQSPKYLFRKEGQNVTLSCEQNLNHDAMYWYRQDPGQGLRLIYYSQIVNDFQKGDIAEGYSVSREKKESFPLTVTSAQKNPTAFYLCASSIGFWVRGGINEQFFGPGTRLTVL.

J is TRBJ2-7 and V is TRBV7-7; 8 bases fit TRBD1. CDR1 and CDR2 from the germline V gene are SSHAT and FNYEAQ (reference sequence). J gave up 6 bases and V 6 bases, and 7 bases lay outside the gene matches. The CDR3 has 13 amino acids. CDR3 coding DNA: TGTGCCAGCAGTACAGGACAGGGTGGCGAGCAGTACTTC. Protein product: CASSTGQGGEQYF.